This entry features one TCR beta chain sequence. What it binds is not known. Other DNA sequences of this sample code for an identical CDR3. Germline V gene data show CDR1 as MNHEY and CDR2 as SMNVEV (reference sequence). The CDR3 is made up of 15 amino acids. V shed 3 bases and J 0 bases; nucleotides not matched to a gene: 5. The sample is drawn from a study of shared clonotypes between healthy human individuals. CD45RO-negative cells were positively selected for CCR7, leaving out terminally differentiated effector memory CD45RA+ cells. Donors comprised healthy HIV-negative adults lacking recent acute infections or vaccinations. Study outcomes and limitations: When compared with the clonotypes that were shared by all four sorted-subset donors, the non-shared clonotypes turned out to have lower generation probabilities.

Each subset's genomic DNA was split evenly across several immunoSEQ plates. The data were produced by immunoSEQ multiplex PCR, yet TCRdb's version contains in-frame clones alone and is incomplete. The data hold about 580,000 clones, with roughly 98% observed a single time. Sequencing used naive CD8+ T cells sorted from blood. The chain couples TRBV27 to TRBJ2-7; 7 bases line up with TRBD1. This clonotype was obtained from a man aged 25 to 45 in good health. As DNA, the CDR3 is TGTGCCAGCAGTTTTAGGGGGCAGGGCTCCTACGAGCAGTACTTC. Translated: CASSFRGQGSYEQYF.